These 10 T cell receptor beta chains were sequenced from one sample in a study of blood T cell repertoires in COVID-19. Measured with immunoSEQ multiplex PCR; TCRdb has only the in-frame clones, and not every one. The profile covers some 57,000 clones, with around 84% appearing a single time and over 0.8% taken by the ten largest. Sequencing was carried out using peripheral blood. The source of these receptors is a man in his sixties or seventies with acute or convalescent COVID-19.

This clone appeared a single time. The CDR3 loop reads CASSLWTSGSQETQYF. In DNA form, the CDR3 reads TGCGCCAGCAGCTTGTGGACTAGCGGGTCCCAAGAGACCCAGTACTTC. The chain employs TRBV5-1 and TRBJ2-5; 11 nucleotides line up with TRBD2. Unmatched junction bases numbered 3, after V lost 1 base and J lost 1 base. Germline CDR1 reads SGHRS; CDR2 reads YFSETQ. The CDR3 is 16 amino acids.

A single count supports this clone. V usage is TRBV12-3 or TRBV12-4 and J usage is TRBJ2-6; the D is unclear. CDR3 length: 13 amino acids. Trimming took off 7 bases at V and 0 bases at J, with 4 bases between the two ends. CDR3 protein: CASTHSGANVLTF. The CDR3, as DNA: TGTGCCAGCACCCACTCTGGGGCCAACGTCCTGACTTTC.

The J gene is TRBJ2-7, the V gene TRBV5-1, with D perhaps matching TRBD1 (5 bases). Trimming left V 5 bases short and J 3 bases short, with 12 bases between. The CDR3 totals 13 residues. The V gene's germline CDR1 is SGHRS and CDR2 YFSETQ. The CDR3 loop is CASRTDLNYEQYF. The CDR3 bases are TGCGCCAGCAGGACAGATCTAAACTACGAGCAGTACTTC.

The chain recombines TRBV12-3 or TRBV12-4 with TRBJ1-5; D perhaps matches TRBD1 (6 bases). The length of the CDR3 is 13 residues. With 7 bases removed from V and 6 bases from J, the gap between germline ends came to 13 bases. The DNA of the CDR3 is TGTGCCAGCAATCGGGACATCGGTCAGCCCCAGCATTTT. Protein product: CASNRDIGQPQHF.

The gene calls are TRBV25-1 and TRBJ2-7; 10 bases agree with TRBD1. CDR1 is MGHDK and CDR2 is SYGVNS in the germline V gene. This CDR3 has 15 amino acids. Germline trimming cut 5 bases from V and 2 bases from J; bases unmatched to any gene: 6. The CDR3 loop is CASSKAGTGAYEQYF. DNA for the CDR3: TGTGCCAGCAGTAAAGCCGGGACAGGGGCCTACGAGCAGTACTTC.

This clone was counted only a few times. This chain joins TRBV5-6 and TRBJ1-5; 11 nucleotides line up with TRBD1. V lost 3 bases to trimming and J lost 7 bases; unmatched junction nucleotides: 6. The germline V gene encodes CDR1 SGHDT and CDR2 YYEEEE. The length of the CDR3 is 15 residues. The CDR3 protein is CASSWGQGGGQPQHF. Written as DNA, the CDR3 is TGTGCCAGCAGCTGGGGACAGGGGGGAGGGCAGCCCCAGCATTTT.

As DNA, the CDR3 is TGTGCCAGCAGTTTCCCACAGGTAGGTCAGCCCCAGCATTTT. This translates into CASSFPQVGQPQHF. The chain uses TRBV28 and TRBJ1-5; TRBD1 might be the D (5 bases). The CDR3 covers 14 residues. Trimming took 3 bases from V and 6 from J, leaving 12 bases between them. The germline gives CDR1 MDHEN, CDR2 SYDVKM.

The rearrangement joins TRBV5-4 to TRBJ2-7; unclear D gene. This CDR3 has 13 amino acids. Germline CDR1 is SGHNT and CDR2 is YYREEE (reference sequence). Trimming shortened V by 0 bases and J by 5 bases, and 9 bases separated the two germline ends. The CDR3 here is CASSLEQAHEQYF. CDR3 nucleotides: TGTGCCAGCAGCTTGGAGCAGGCTCACGAGCAGTACTTC.

The J gene is TRBJ2-7, the V gene TRBV11-3, with 7 bases matching TRBD2. The CDR3 has 15 residues. From germline, CDR1 is SGHNT and CDR2 YENEEA. V trimming: 2 bases; J trimming: 0 bases; junction bases outside the gene matches: 4. The CDR3 reads CASSLTSASSYEQYF. CDR3 DNA sequence: TGTGCCAGCAGCTTAACTAGCGCCAGCTCCTACGAGCAGTACTTC.

This clone was detected only a few times. The gene calls are TRBV19 and TRBJ2-2, with 9 nucleotides matching TRBD1. The CDR3 length is 16 residues. V was clipped by 4 bases and J by 5 bases; unmatched bases: 8. The germline CDR1 and CDR2 sequences are LNHDA and SQIVND (reference sequence). The CDR3: CASSTLGTGKTGELFF. In nucleotides, the CDR3 is TGTGCCAGTAGTACCCTAGGGACAGGGAAGACCGGGGAGCTGTTTTTT.